This T cell receptor (beta chain) was sequenced for a study of blood T cell repertoires in COVID-19. About the research overall: Acute and convalescent COVID-19 specimens originated in the United States, Italy and Spain.

CDR3 length: 12 amino acids. Trimming removed 6 bases from V and 4 bases from J; junction bases left unmatched: 1. The germline V gene has CDR1 SNHLY and CDR2 FYNNEI. This table comes from immunoSEQ multiplex PCR, and its TCRdb copy is limited to in-frame clones, with some not included. The sample includes more than 400,000 clones, 70% to 90% of them seen just once. V is TRBV2 and J is TRBJ2-7; 9 bases fit TRBD1. This clonotype was sampled from a human donor in a cohort sampled during active COVID-19. Specimen: peripheral blood. The CDR3 here is CASRGTGYEQYF. The CDR3 DNA reads as TGTGCCAGCAGGGGGACAGGGTACGAGCAGTACTTC. The variable domain in full, with the rest retrieved from reference TRBV2 and TRBJ2-7, is EPEVTQTPSHQVTQMGQEVILRCVPISNHLYFYWYRQILGQKVEFLVSFYNNEISEKSEIFDDQFSVERPDGSNFTLKIRSTKLEDSAMYFCASRGTGYEQYFGPGTRLTVT.